The text below deals with one TCR beta chain. The CDR3 length is 15 residues. V shed 3 bases and J shed 0 bases, with 11 bases lying between them. The germline gives CDR1 SGHDN, CDR2 FVKESK. Libraries were prepared by immunoSEQ multiplex PCR; TCRdb keeps only in-frame clonotypes and omits some of them. The profile shows 70,000 to 95,000 clones, around four fifths of them singletons. The data belong to a study of T cell clones after liver transplantation. On the study more broadly: TCRbeta sequencing after a pre-transplant mixed lymphocyte reaction identified graft-donor-reactive clones, later tracked in post-transplant blood. Pre-transplant mixed lymphocyte reactions yielded third-party-reactive TCRbeta sequences as comparators for graft-donor-reactive sequences.

The sequence was obtained from a human patient who received a liver transplant. Some T cells may be graft donor cells. The source material was CD4+ T cells from blood, sampled at the 22-month timepoint. The chain links TRBV14 to TRBJ1-1; D call uncertain. CDR3 region: CASSHIPLLNTEAFF. In DNA form, the CDR3 reads TGTGCCAGCAGCCATATTCCGTTACTGAACACTGAAGCTTTCTTT.